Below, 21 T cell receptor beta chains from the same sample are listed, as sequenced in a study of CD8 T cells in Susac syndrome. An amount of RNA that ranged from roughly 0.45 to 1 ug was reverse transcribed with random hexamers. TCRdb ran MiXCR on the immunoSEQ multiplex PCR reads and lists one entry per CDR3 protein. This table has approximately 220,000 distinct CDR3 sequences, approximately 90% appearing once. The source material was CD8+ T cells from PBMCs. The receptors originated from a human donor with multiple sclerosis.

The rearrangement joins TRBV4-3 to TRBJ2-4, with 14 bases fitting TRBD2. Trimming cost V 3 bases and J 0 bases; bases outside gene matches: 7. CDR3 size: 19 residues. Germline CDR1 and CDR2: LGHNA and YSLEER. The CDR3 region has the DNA TGCGCCAGCAGCCAGGCGACTAGCGGGAGGGCCGGAGCCAAAAACATTCAGTACTTC. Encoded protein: CASSQATSGRAGAKNIQYF.

The CDR3 sequence: CASSPSPVTTEAFF. The CDR3 coding sequence is TGCGCCAGCAGCCCTTCTCCCGTGACCACTGAAGCTTTCTTT. The chain recombines TRBV4-3 with TRBJ1-1, with D hard to call. With 4 bases removed from V and 4 bases from J, the gap between germline ends came to 13 bases. This CDR3 is 14 amino acids long. Germline assignment: CDR1 LGHNA and CDR2 YSLEER.

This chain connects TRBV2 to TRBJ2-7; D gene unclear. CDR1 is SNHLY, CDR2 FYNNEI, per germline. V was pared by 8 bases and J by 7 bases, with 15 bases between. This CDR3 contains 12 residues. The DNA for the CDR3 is TGTGCCAGCTGCGACGAGACTCGGGAGCAGTACTTC. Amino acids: CASCDETREQYF.

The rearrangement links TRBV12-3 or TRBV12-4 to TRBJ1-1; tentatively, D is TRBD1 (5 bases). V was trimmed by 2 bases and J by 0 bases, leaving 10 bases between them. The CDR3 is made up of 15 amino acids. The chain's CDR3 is CASSLWDYMNTEAFF. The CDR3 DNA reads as TGTGCCAGCAGTTTATGGGACTACATGAACACTGAAGCTTTCTTT.

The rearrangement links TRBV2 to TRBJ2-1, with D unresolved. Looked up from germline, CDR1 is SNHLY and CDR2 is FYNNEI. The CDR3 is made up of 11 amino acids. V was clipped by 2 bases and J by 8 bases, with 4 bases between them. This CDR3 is CASSEWDEQFF. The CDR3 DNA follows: TGTGCCAGCAGTGAATGGGATGAGCAGTTCTTC. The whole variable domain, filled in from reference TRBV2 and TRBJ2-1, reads EPEVTQTPSHQVTQMGQEVILRCVPISNHLYFYWYRQILGQKVEFLVSFYNNEISEKSEIFDDQFSVERPDGSNFTLKIRSTKLEDSAMYFCASSEWDEQFFGPGTRLTVL.

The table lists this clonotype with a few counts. The CDR3 bases are TGTGCCAGCAGTGATCTGGATCAGCCCCAGCATTTT. The encoded protein is CASSDLDQPQHF. The V call is TRBV2, the J call TRBJ1-5; D not resolved. V was shortened by 3 bases and J by 5 bases, with 5 bases between the two germline ends. Germline V gives CDR1 SNHLY, CDR2 FYNNEI. The CDR3 consists of 12 residues.

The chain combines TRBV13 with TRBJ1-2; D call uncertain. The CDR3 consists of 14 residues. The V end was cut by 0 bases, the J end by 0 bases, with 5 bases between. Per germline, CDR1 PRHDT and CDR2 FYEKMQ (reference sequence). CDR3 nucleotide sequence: TGTGCCAGCAGCTTAGGCCGAGCTAACTATGGCTACACCTTC. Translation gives CASSLGRANYGYTF.

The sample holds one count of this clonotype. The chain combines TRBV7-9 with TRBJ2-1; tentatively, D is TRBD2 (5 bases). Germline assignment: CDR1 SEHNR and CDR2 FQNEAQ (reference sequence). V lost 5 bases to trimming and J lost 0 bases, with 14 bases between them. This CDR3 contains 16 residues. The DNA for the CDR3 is TGTGCCAGCAGCCCCCGGATGGGGAGCTCCTACAATGAGCAGTTCTTC. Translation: CASSPRMGSSYNEQFF.

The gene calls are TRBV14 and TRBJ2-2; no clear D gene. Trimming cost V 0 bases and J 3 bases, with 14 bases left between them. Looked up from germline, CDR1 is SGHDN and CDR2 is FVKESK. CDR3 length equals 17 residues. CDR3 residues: CASSQDYLSRYTGELFF. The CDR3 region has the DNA TGTGCCAGCAGCCAAGATTATCTGAGCAGATACACCGGGGAGCTGTTTTTT.

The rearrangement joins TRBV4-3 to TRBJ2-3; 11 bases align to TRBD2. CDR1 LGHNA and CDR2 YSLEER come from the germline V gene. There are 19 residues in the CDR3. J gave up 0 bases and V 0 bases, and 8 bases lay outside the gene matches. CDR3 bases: TGCGCCAGCAGCCAAGATCGCACTAGCGGGAGTGCTAGCACAGATACGCAGTATTTT. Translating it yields CASSQDRTSGSASTDTQYF.

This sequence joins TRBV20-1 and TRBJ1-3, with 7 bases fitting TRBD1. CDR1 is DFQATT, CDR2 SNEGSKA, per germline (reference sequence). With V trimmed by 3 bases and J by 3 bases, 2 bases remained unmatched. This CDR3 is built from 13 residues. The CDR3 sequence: CSARNRGGNTIYF. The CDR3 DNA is TGCAGTGCTAGGAACAGGGGTGGAAACACCATATATTTT.

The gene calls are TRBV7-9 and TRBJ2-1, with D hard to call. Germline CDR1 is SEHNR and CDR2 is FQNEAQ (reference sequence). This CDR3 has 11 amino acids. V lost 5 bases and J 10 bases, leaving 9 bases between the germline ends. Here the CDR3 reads CASSAVREQFF. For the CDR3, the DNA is TGTGCCAGCAGCGCCGTTAGGGAGCAGTTCTTC.

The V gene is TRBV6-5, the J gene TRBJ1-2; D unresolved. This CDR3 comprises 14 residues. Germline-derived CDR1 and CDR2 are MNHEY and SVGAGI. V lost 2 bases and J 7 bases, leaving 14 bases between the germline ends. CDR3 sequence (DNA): TGTGCCAGCAGTTACGAGGGCGCGGGGAGTGGCTACACCTTC. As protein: CASSYEGAGSGYTF.

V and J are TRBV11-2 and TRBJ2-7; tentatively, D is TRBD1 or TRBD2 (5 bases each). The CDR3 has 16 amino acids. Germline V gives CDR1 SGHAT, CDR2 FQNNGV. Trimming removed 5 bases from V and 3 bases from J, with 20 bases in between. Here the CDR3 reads CASSSTRDPSYYEQYF. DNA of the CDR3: TGTGCCAGCAGCAGTACCAGGGACCCCTCATACTACGAGCAGTACTTC.

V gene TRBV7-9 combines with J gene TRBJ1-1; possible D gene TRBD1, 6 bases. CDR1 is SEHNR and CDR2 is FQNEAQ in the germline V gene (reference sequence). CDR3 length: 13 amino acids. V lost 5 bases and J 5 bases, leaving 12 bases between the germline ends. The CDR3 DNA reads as TGTGCCAGCAGCCTAGGACAGAGGACTGAAGCTTTCTTT. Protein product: CASSLGQRTEAFF.

The CDR3 DNA follows: TGTGCCAGCAGGGAAAGACTAGCGGAGTACCAAGAGACCCAGTACTTC. As protein: CASRERLAEYQETQYF. The V call is TRBV2, the J call TRBJ2-5; 9 nucleotides line up with TRBD2. V shed 6 bases and J 0 bases; nucleotides not matched to a gene: 8. CDR3 length: 16 amino acids. Germline CDR1 SNHLY, CDR2 FYNNEI.

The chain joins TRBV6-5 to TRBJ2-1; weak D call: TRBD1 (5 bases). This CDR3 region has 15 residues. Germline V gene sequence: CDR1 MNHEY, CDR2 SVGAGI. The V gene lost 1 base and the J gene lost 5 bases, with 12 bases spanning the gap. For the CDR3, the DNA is TGTGCCAGCAGTTACTACGACAGTCCGGACAATGAGCAGTTCTTC. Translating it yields CASSYYDSPDNEQFF.

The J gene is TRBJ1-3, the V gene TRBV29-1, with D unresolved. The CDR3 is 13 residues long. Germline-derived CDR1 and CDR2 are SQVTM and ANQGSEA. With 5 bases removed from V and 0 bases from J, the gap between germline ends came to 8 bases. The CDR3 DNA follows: TGCAGCGTTCATCCAGGCTCTGGAAACACCATATATTTT. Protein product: CSVHPGSGNTIYF.

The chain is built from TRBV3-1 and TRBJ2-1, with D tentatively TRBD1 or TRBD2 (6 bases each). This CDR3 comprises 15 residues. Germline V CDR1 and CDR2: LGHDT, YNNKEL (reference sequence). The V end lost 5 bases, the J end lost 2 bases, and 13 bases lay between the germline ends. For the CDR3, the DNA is TGTGCCAGCAGCGCTGACAGGAGGGCCTACAATGAGCAGTTCTTC. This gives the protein CASSADRRAYNEQFF.

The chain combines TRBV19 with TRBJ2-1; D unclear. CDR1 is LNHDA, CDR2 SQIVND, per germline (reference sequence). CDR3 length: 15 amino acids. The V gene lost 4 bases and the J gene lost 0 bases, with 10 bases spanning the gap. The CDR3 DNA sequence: TGTGCCAGTAGTAACGCGGCCAACTCCTACAATGAGCAGTTCTTC. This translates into CASSNAANSYNEQFF.

As DNA, the CDR3 is TGTGCCAGCAGCCAAGGGGCGGGGTCGGGAGAGACCCAGTACTTC. This encodes CASSQGAGSGETQYF. This chain uses TRBV3-1 with TRBJ2-5, with D perhaps matching TRBD2 (6 bases). The germline gives CDR1 LGHDT, CDR2 YNNKEL (reference sequence). V lost 1 base, J lost 4 bases, and 13 bases lay in between. The CDR3 totals 15 residues.